Presented here are 25 T cell receptor beta chains from one specimen sequenced in a study of PD-1 blockade in classical Hodgkin lymphoma. Sample time point: cycle 4 day 1 (C4D1), after more than five weeks of nivolumab. Each patient's relapse followed autologous stem cell transplantation, and brentuximab vedotin exposure varied. The data were produced by immunoSEQ multiplex PCR, yet TCRdb's version contains in-frame clones alone and is incomplete. The data contain about 47,000 clones, approximately 80% of them singletons. This specimen was peripheral blood mononuclear cells (PBMCs), taken before the fourth cycle of nivolumab. These receptors were obtained from a human donor with classical Hodgkin lymphoma.

The gene calls are TRBV5-1 and TRBJ2-1; 14 positions match TRBD2. Losses at the gene ends were 5 bases for V and 0 bases for J; bases not matched to a gene: 13. Per germline, CDR1 SGHRS and CDR2 YFSETQ. The CDR3 has 20 residues. The CDR3 here is CASRSLGTSGGLSSYNEQFF. The CDR3 nucleotides read TGCGCCAGCAGGTCTCTTGGGACTAGCGGGGGCCTAAGCTCCTACAATGAGCAGTTCTTC.

The rearrangement joins TRBV5-1 to TRBJ2-1; 11 nucleotides align to TRBD2. The trim removed 4 bases at V and 8 bases at J, leaving 11 bases unmatched. Germline V lookup: CDR1 SGHRS, CDR2 YFSETQ. This CDR3 has 16 residues. CDR3 bases: TGCGCCAGCAGCCCTCTAGCGGGGGGACTTGGGGATGAGCAGTTCTTC. Protein sequence: CASSPLAGGLGDEQFF.

The chain joins TRBV28 to TRBJ2-5; the match to TRBD2 covers 14 bases. There are 16 residues in the CDR3. Trimming at V came to 6 bases and at J to 5 bases, leaving 8 bases not matched to a gene. From germline, CDR1 is MDHEN and CDR2 SYDVKM. The DNA of the CDR3 is TGTGCCAGCAGCAAGACTAGCGGGGGGGCCGGGGAGACCCAGTACTTC. It yields the protein CASSKTSGGAGETQYF. The whole variable domain, filled in from reference TRBV28 and TRBJ2-5, reads DVKVTQSSRYLVKRTGEKVFLECVQDMDHENMFWYRQDPGLGLRLIYFSYDVKMKEKGDIPEGYSVSREKKERFSLILESASTNQTSMYLCASSKTSGGAGETQYFGPGTRLLVL.

V and J are TRBV7-9 and TRBJ1-2, with D perhaps TRBD1 (6 bases). V was shortened by 5 bases and J by 4 bases, with 17 bases between the two germline ends. The CDR3 is 15 residues long. Germline CDR1 reads SEHNR; CDR2 reads FQNEAQ (reference sequence). CDR3 in amino acids: CASSPQLTGSYGYTF. The CDR3 coding sequence is TGTGCCAGCAGCCCCCAATTGACAGGATCCTATGGCTACACCTTC.

The chain's CDR3 is CASSYIQGEQYF. The DNA of the CDR3 is TGTGCCAGCAGTTACATCCAGGGCGAGCAGTACTTC. The V gene is TRBV6-5, the J gene TRBJ2-7, with D tentatively TRBD1 (5 bases). Trimming stripped 2 bases from V and 6 bases from J, with 8 bases between. Germline lookup yields CDR1 MNHEY and CDR2 SVGAGI. The CDR3 extends over 12 amino acids.

The V and J genes are TRBV27 and TRBJ2-5, with TRBD2 as a possible D gene (6 bases). The end of the DNA is better explained by TRBJ2-7, so the J call may be wrong. CDR3 length: 16 amino acids. The germline CDR1 and CDR2 sequences are MNHEY and SMNVEV (reference sequence). The CDR3 DNA follows: TGTGCCAGCAGTTTATTGGGGACTGGGAGCTCCTACGAGCAGTACTTC. Translated, it gives CASSLLGTGSSYEQYF.

This chain joins TRBV30 and TRBJ2-7; D call uncertain. The V end lost 8 bases, the J end lost 0 bases, and 11 bases lay between the germline ends. The CDR3 is 12 amino acids. The germline V gene encodes CDR1 GTSNPN and CDR2 SVGIG (reference sequence). CDR3 nucleotides: TGTGCCATAGGCCGGAGCTCCTACGAGCAGTACTTC. Residues: CAIGRSSYEQYF.

The chain carries TRBV6-6 and TRBJ1-1; possibly TRBD1 for D (5 bases). Per germline, CDR1 MNHNY and CDR2 SVGAGI (reference sequence). The length of the CDR3 is 13 residues. The germline V and J ends were trimmed by 2 bases and 8 bases, with 12 bases remaining between them. CDR3 DNA sequence: TGTGCCAGCAGTTACAACCAGGGAGAAGAAGCTTTCTTT. It codes for CASSYNQGEEAFF.

The chain joins TRBV5-4 to TRBJ1-2, with 8 bases identical to TRBD1. This CDR3 region has 14 residues. V trimming: 2 bases; J trimming: 2 bases; junction bases outside the gene matches: 2. Germline lookup yields CDR1 SGHNT and CDR2 YYREEE (reference sequence). The CDR3 DNA reads as TGTGCCAGCAGCTTAGGACAGGGAAACTATGGCTACACCTTC. It encodes CASSLGQGNYGYTF.

The CDR3 DNA reads TGTGCCAGCAGTGACCGCCGACAGAATCAGCCCCAGCATTTT. Translation: CASSDRRQNQPQHF. The chain employs TRBV25-1 and TRBJ1-5, with D maybe TRBD1 (5 bases). Germline CDR1 and CDR2: MGHDK and SYGVNS. The CDR3 is 14 residues long. V was trimmed by 3 bases and J by 4 bases, leaving 10 bases between them.

The chain employs TRBV29-1 and TRBJ1-3, with D possibly matching TRBD1 (6 bases). Looked up from germline, CDR1 is SQVTM and CDR2 is ANQGSEA. Trimming took 4 bases from V and 8 from J, leaving 12 bases between them. The CDR3 length is 12 residues. CDR3 protein: CSVGTDRDTIYF. CDR3 bases: TGCAGCGTTGGGACAGACCGGGACACCATATATTTT.

The rearrangement joins TRBV5-6 to TRBJ2-7; 15 nucleotides align to TRBD2. The germline gives CDR1 SGHDT, CDR2 YYEEEE. This CDR3 spans 13 amino acids. The chain's CDR3 is CASSPGLAGGPLV. The CDR3 nucleotides are TGTGCCAGCAGCCCGGGACTAGCGGGAGGCCCTCTCGTC.

The chain links TRBV13 to TRBJ1-4; no firm D call. The V end lost 5 bases, the J end lost 8 bases, and 12 bases lay between the germline ends. This CDR3 region has 13 residues. Germline loops: CDR1 PRHDT, CDR2 FYEKMQ (reference sequence). The CDR3 sequence is CASSPAVDEKLFF. The CDR3, as DNA: TGTGCCAGCAGCCCGGCCGTTGACGAAAAACTGTTTTTT.

V and J are TRBV19 and TRBJ1-2, with D tentatively TRBD1 (6 bases). This CDR3 comprises 13 residues. CDR1 is LNHDA, CDR2 SQIVND, per germline (reference sequence). V lost 5 bases and J lost 1, with 8 bases in between. The CDR3 here is CASSPRGNYGYTF. CDR3 DNA: TGTGCCAGTAGTCCCAGGGGTAACTATGGCTACACCTTC.

This clone was seen more than once but under ten times. The chain combines TRBV27 with TRBJ2-3; D uncertain. Between the trimmed V and J ends, which lost 6 bases and 0 bases, there was a span of 13 bases. The CDR3 has 15 residues. In germline, CDR1 is MNHEY, CDR2 SMNVEV (reference sequence). CDR3 DNA: TGTGCCAGCAGAACGGCCGGTATTAGCACAGATACGCAGTATTTT. Translation gives CASRTAGISTDTQYF.

V gene TRBV6-5 combines with J gene TRBJ1-4; D is perhaps TRBD1 (5 bases). The V end was cut by 7 bases, the J end by 4 bases, with 16 bases between. CDR3 length: 15 residues. CDR1 and CDR2 from the germline V gene are MNHEY and SVGAGI. CDR3 residues: CASTMGGSINEKLFF. In nucleotides, the CDR3 is TGTGCCAGCACTATGGGGGGATCTATTAATGAAAAACTGTTTTTT.

The chain recombines TRBV30 with TRBJ2-3, with a tentative D call TRBD1 (5 bases). V lost 8 bases to trimming and J lost 9 bases, with 12 bases between them. Germline CDR1 and CDR2: GTSNPN and SVGIG (reference sequence). This CDR3 is built from 10 residues. The CDR3: CARGDNTQYF. The DNA for the CDR3 is TGTGCCAGGGGCGATAACACGCAGTATTTT. Full variable domain (missing parts from reference TRBV30 and TRBJ2-3): SQTIHQWPATLVQPVGSPLSLECTVEGTSNPNLYWYRQAAGRGLQLLFYSVGIGQISSEVPQNLSASRPQDRQFILSSKKLLLSDSGFYLCARGDNTQYFGPGTRLTVL.

The chain recombines TRBV14 with TRBJ2-5; D is undetermined. With 4 bases removed from V and 1 base from J, the gap between germline ends came to 13 bases. The CDR3 is made up of 15 amino acids. Germline assignment: CDR1 SGHDN and CDR2 FVKESK. The CDR3 DNA sequence: TGTGCCAGCAGCCCAAGTAGTCGCTTCCAAGAGACCCAGTACTTC. Its translation is CASSPSSRFQETQYF.

Only one count was recorded for this clone. A read error may produce the germline difference seen at one junction end. This rearrangement joins TRBV7-7 to TRBJ2-1, with 11 bases that match TRBD2. Germline CDR1 is SSHAT and CDR2 is FNYEAQ (reference sequence). The CDR3 has 14 amino acids. As DNA, the CDR3 is TGTGCTAGCAGCTTAGCGGGAGGGAACAATGAGCAGTTCTTC. Translating it yields CASSLAGGNNEQFF.

This clone was observed a single time. V is TRBV2 and J is TRBJ1-6; TRBD1 is a possible D gene (6 bases). The CDR3 length is 16 residues. Germline CDR1 and CDR2: SNHLY and FYNNEI. Trimming removed 3 bases at V and 8 bases at J, with 17 bases between. CDR3 bases: TGTGCCAGCAGTGAGGGGGCAGGGAGGTGGGATTCACCCCTCCACTTT. Its protein is CASSEGAGRWDSPLHF. Full variable domain (rest looked up from reference TRBV2 and TRBJ1-6): EPEVTQTPSHQVTQMGQEVILRCVPISNHLYFYWYRQILGQKVEFLVSFYNNEISEKSEIFDDQFSVERPDGSNFTLKIRSTKLEDSAMYFCASSEGAGRWDSPLHFGNGTRLTVT.

CDR3 sequence: CASTEGQRGAIQETQYF. In nucleotides, the CDR3 is TGTGCCAGCACCGAGGGTCAGCGGGGGGCCATCCAAGAGACCCAGTACTTC. The chain carries TRBV2 and TRBJ2-5, with 9 bases fitting TRBD2. The V gene end was trimmed by 7 bases and the J gene end by 1 base; junction bases not matched to a gene: 13. This CDR3 comprises 17 residues. Germline V gives CDR1 SNHLY, CDR2 FYNNEI.

The rearrangement uses TRBV7-8 and TRBJ2-7; maybe TRBD1 (5 bases). V lost 5 bases and J lost 6, with 20 bases in between. CDR1 is SGHVS and CDR2 is FQNEAQ in the germline V gene. The CDR3 runs 15 residues. This CDR3 is CASSPTGARMGEQYF. DNA for the CDR3: TGTGCCAGCAGCCCTACAGGTGCCAGGATGGGCGAGCAGTACTTC. Based on the CDR3 plus reference TRBV7-8 and TRBJ2-7, the full variable domain is GAGVSQSPRYKVAKRGQDVALRCDPISGHVSLFWYQQALGQGPEFLTYFQNEAQLDKSGLPSDRFFAERPEGSVSTLKIQRTQQEDSAVYLCASSPTGARMGEQYFGPGTRLTVT.

The chain links TRBV5-4 to TRBJ1-2; 10 bases are a match to TRBD1. Germline V lookup: CDR1 SGHNT, CDR2 YYREEE (reference sequence). V shed 4 bases, J shed 6 bases, and the junction held 9 bases outside the gene matches. The CDR3 is made up of 15 amino acids. The CDR3 protein is CASSLGQGEKNGYTF. The CDR3 coding sequence is TGTGCCAGCAGCCTAGGACAGGGGGAAAAAAATGGCTACACCTTC.

The V and J genes are TRBV27 and TRBJ2-3; D may be TRBD2 (5 bases). CDR3 length equals 16 residues. The germline CDR1 and CDR2 sequences are MNHEY and SMNVEV (reference sequence). V was shortened by 3 bases and J by 3 bases, with 16 bases between the two germline ends. CDR3 protein: CASSFLPGSETDTQYF. The CDR3 nucleotides are TGTGCCAGCAGTTTTTTGCCGGGGTCCGAAACAGATACGCAGTATTTT.

The chain employs TRBV2 and TRBJ1-2; D perhaps matches TRBD1 (5 bases). V was trimmed by 5 bases and J by 8 bases, leaving 21 bases between them. Germline CDR1 is SNHLY and CDR2 is FYNNEI. CDR3 length: 15 residues. The CDR3 loop reads CASSFRGGDKGGYTF. CDR3 coding DNA: TGTGCCAGCAGTTTCCGAGGAGGGGATAAAGGAGGCTACACCTTC.